The present T cell receptor beta chain was sequenced within a study of T cell clonality in common variable immunodeficiency. Study-level findings and limits: Fewer deletions and N-nucleotide insertions were reportedly seen in common variable immunodeficiency TCR beta sequences.

This clone was picked up many times. What it binds is not known. The missing CDR3 end, 3 residues past where the read stops, is filled in from the germline J gene. Germline assignment: CDR1 LNHDA and CDR2 SQIVND (reference sequence). The trim removed 5 bases at V and 3 bases at J, leaving 8 bases unmatched. CDR3 length equals 15 residues. Measured with immunoSEQ multiplex PCR; TCRdb has only the in-frame clones, and not every one. This repertoire holds about 20,000 clones, and none appear only once. The rearrangement joins TRBV19 to TRBJ2-7; 9 positions agree with TRBD2. Material for sequencing was peripheral blood mononuclear cells. This TCR was recovered from a human donor with common variable immunodeficiency. The part of the CDR3 DNA that was read is TGTGCCAGTAGTCAACGGACTAGCGCCGTCTACGAG. It translates to CASSQRTSAVYE. The full CDR3 reads CASSQRTSAVYEQYF.